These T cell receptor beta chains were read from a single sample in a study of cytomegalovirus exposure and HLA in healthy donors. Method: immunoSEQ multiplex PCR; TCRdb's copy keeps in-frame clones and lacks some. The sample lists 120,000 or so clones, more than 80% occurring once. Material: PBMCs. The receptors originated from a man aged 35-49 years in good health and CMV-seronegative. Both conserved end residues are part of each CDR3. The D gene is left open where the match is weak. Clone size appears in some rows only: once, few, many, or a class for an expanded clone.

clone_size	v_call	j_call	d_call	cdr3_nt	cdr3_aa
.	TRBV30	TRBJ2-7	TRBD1	TGTGCCTGGAGTCAGGGACAGTCAAACTACGAGCAGTACTTC	CAWSQGQSNYEQYF
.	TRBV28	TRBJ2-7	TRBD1	TGTGCCAGCACCAGGCAGGACAGGCCCTACGAGCAGTACTTC	CASTRQDRPYEQYF
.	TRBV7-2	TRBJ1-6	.	TGTGCCAGCAGCTTAGTGCCGGGTTTGGGTTCACCCCTCCACTTT	CASSLVPGLGSPLHF
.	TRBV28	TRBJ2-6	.	TGTGCCAGCACCAACTCTGGGGCCAACGTCCTGACTTTC	CASTNSGANVLTF
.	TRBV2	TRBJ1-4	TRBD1	TGTGCCAGCAGAACCGGGACAGAAGATGAAAAACTGTTTTTT	CASRTGTEDEKLFF
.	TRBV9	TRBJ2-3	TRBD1	TGTGCCAGCAGCCGTCGGACAGGGGACACAGATACGCAGTATTTT	CASSRRTGDTDTQYF
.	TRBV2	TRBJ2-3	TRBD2	TGTGCCAGCAGTGGCCCTAGCGGAGCTACAGATACGCAGTATTTT	CASSGPSGATDTQYF
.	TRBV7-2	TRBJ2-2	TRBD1	TGTGCCAGCAGCCACCGGACAGGTTATACCGGGGAGCTGTTTTTT	CASSHRTGYTGELFF
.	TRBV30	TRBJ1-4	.	TGTGCCTGGAGTAGCGTGTATCGAGAAAAACTGTTTTTT	CAWSSVYREKLFF
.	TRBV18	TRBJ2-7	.	TGTGCCAGCTCACCACCGCCAGGCACCTACGAGCAGTACTTC	CASSPPPGTYEQYF
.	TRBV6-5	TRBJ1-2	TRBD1	TGTGCCAGCACCGACCCGGACAGGGCTAACTTTGGCTACACCTTC	CASTDPDRANFGYTF
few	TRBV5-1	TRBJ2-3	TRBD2	TGCGCCAGCAGCAAACTAGCGGGGGGCGCAGATACGCAGTATTTT	CASSKLAGGADTQYF
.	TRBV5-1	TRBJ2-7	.	TGCGCCAGCAGCTTGGGGGGGGATGAGCAGTACTTC	CASSLGGDEQYF
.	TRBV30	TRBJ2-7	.	TGTGCCTGGAGTGTAATTTGGAACACAGACTACGAGCAGTACTTC	CAWSVIWNTDYEQYF